This TCR beta chain was captured in a study of siplizumab effects on memory and regulatory T cells. Points on this clone: Its target is unknown.

Overall study results and limits: In the presence of siplizumab, alloreactive sequences traceable to unstimulated CD4+ memory cells were significantly reduced. Naive T cells looked more diverse than memory cells and looked like major alloresponse contributors.

Sequenced by immunoSEQ multiplex PCR; TCRdb stores in-frame clones only, minus some. The data contain 90,000 to 95,000 clones, roughly 95% of them singletons. There are 12 residues in the CDR3. Using a few donor pairs, the authors sequenced unstimulated naive, memory, effector memory and TEMRA subsets. This TCR came from a human donor in good health. The material sequenced was naive CD4+ T cells sorted from blood. The rearrangement uses TRBV21-1 and TRBJ1-5; the D call in the table, TRBD1, was not verified against the DNA. TRBV21-1 is listed as a pseudogene. As DNA, the CDR3 is TGTGCCACCGGGACACCCAATCAGCCCCAGCATTTT. Translating gives CATGTPNQPQHF.